This is a list of T cell receptor beta chains from one sample in a study of control samples from healthy donors and cancer patients. Using immunoSEQ multiplex PCR, the repertoire was profiled, and TCRdb retains in-frame clones only, with some absent. The top ten hold roughly 6.5% of the sample, which has about 110,000 clones, almost 85% seen once. The sample taken for sequencing was blood. Source of these receptors: a man between 18 and 35 years old in good health. Both conserved end residues are part of each CDR3. The order of the fields is D gene, CDR3 length, J gene, clone size, V gene, CDR3 DNA, CDR3 protein. D genes are given only for firm matches. Clone size is shown for a subset of rows, as once, few, many or a class of expanded clone.

d_call: .
cdr3_length: 14
j_call: TRBJ2-2
clone_size: .
v_call: TRBV7-2
cdr3_nt: TGTGCCAGCAGGTCGACTAGAAACACCGGGGAGCTGTTTTTT
cdr3_aa: CASRSTRNTGELFF

d_call: .
cdr3_length: 14
j_call: TRBJ1-2
clone_size: .
v_call: TRBV7-2
cdr3_nt: TGTGCCAGCAGCTTAGTCGGGGGCCAGGGAGGCTACACCTTC
cdr3_aa: CASSLVGGQGGYTF

d_call: TRBD1
cdr3_length: 17
j_call: TRBJ2-5
clone_size: .
v_call: TRBV27
cdr3_nt: TGTGCCAGCAGTTCCTTCTTCAGGACAGGGGGGATGGCGACCCAGTACTTC
cdr3_aa: CASSSFFRTGGMATQYF

d_call: .
cdr3_length: 13
j_call: TRBJ1-6
clone_size: .
v_call: TRBV12-3/TRBV12-4
cdr3_nt: TGTGCCAGCGCCACAGGGAATAATTCACCCCTCCACTTT
cdr3_aa: CASATGNNSPLHF

d_call: TRBD2
cdr3_length: 18
j_call: TRBJ2-5
clone_size: once
v_call: TRBV7-9
cdr3_nt: TGTGCCAGCAGCTTATTATTAGCGGGGGGGATCCTCGGGGAGACCCAGTACTTC
cdr3_aa: CASSLLLAGGILGETQYF

d_call: TRBD1
cdr3_length: 13
j_call: TRBJ1-5
clone_size: .
v_call: TRBV19
cdr3_nt: TGTGCCAGTCGGGACAGGGAGAATCAGCCCCAGCATTTT
cdr3_aa: CASRDRENQPQHF

d_call: TRBD2
cdr3_length: 15
j_call: TRBJ2-4
clone_size: .
v_call: TRBV27
cdr3_nt: TGTGCCACCCAACGGGGGGGGTTAGCCAAAAACATTCAGTACTTC
cdr3_aa: CATQRGGLAKNIQYF

d_call: .
cdr3_length: 14
j_call: TRBJ2-7
clone_size: .
v_call: TRBV11-2
cdr3_nt: TGTGCCAGCAGCCAGGACGTTTACTCCTACGAGCAGTACTTC
cdr3_aa: CASSQDVYSYEQYF

d_call: .
cdr3_length: 15
j_call: TRBJ2-7
clone_size: .
v_call: TRBV13
cdr3_nt: TGTGCCAGCAGCCCTGGGGGCCCAACTTCCTACGAGCAGTACTTC
cdr3_aa: CASSPGGPTSYEQYF

d_call: .
cdr3_length: 14
j_call: TRBJ2-3
clone_size: few
v_call: TRBV9
cdr3_nt: TGTGCCAGCAGCGTAGGCCCCGGCACAGATACGCAGTATTTT
cdr3_aa: CASSVGPGTDTQYF

d_call: .
cdr3_length: 14
j_call: TRBJ2-1
clone_size: .
v_call: TRBV3-1/TRBV3-2
cdr3_nt: TGTGCCAGCAGCCAAGAGACTACACACAATGAGCAGTTCTTC
cdr3_aa: CASSQETTHNEQFF

d_call: TRBD1
cdr3_length: 13
j_call: TRBJ1-2
clone_size: .
v_call: TRBV11-2
cdr3_nt: TGTGCCAGCAGCCTAGGGACAGCTTGGGGCTACACCTTC
cdr3_aa: CASSLGTAWGYTF

d_call: .
cdr3_length: 16
j_call: TRBJ2-3
clone_size: .
v_call: TRBV11-2
cdr3_nt: TGTGCCAGCAGCTTAGCTGGGGGGTTCGGCACAGATACGCAGTATTTT
cdr3_aa: CASSLAGGFGTDTQYF

d_call: TRBD1
cdr3_length: 16
j_call: TRBJ1-6
clone_size: .
v_call: TRBV6-5
cdr3_nt: TGTGCCAGCAGTTACGGGGACAGGGGGTTTAGGTCACCCCTCCACTTT
cdr3_aa: CASSYGDRGFRSPLHF

d_call: .
cdr3_length: 14
j_call: TRBJ1-1
clone_size: .
v_call: TRBV9
cdr3_nt: TGTGCCAGCAGCTTCTCAAGACAGAACACTGAAGCTTTCTTT
cdr3_aa: CASSFSRQNTEAFF

d_call: .
cdr3_length: 17
j_call: TRBJ1-6
clone_size: .
v_call: TRBV4-1
cdr3_nt: TGCGCCAGCAGCCAAGACGTGTTGGGTTCCTATAATTCACCCCTCCACTTT
cdr3_aa: CASSQDVLGSYNSPLHF

d_call: .
cdr3_length: 16
j_call: TRBJ1-3
clone_size: .
v_call: TRBV5-1
cdr3_nt: TGCGCCAGCAGCCCGGCCTCTAGCGTGGGCGGAAACACCATATATTTT
cdr3_aa: CASSPASSVGGNTIYF

d_call: .
cdr3_length: 15
j_call: TRBJ1-4
clone_size: once
v_call: TRBV6-5
cdr3_nt: TGTGCCAGCAGGACGACAGGTGCAACTAATGAAAAACTGTTTTTT
cdr3_aa: CASRTTGATNEKLFF

d_call: .
cdr3_length: 15
j_call: TRBJ2-1
clone_size: once
v_call: TRBV3-1/TRBV3-2
cdr3_nt: TGTGCCAGCAGCCCTGCTGAACTCGTATACAATGAGCAGTTCTTC
cdr3_aa: CASSPAELVYNEQFF

d_call: .
cdr3_length: 13
j_call: TRBJ1-3
clone_size: .
v_call: TRBV5-1
cdr3_nt: TGCGCCAGCAGCTTGTATACTGGAAACACCATATATTTT
cdr3_aa: CASSLYTGNTIYF

d_call: .
cdr3_length: 14
j_call: TRBJ1-1
clone_size: .
v_call: TRBV7-9
cdr3_nt: TGTGCCAGCAGCTTAGTTCGGCTGAACACTGAAGCTTTCTTT
cdr3_aa: CASSLVRLNTEAFF

d_call: .
cdr3_length: 12
j_call: TRBJ1-1
clone_size: .
v_call: TRBV25-1
cdr3_nt: TGTGCCAGCACCACCAGGGACACTGAAGCTTTCTTT
cdr3_aa: CASTTRDTEAFF

d_call: TRBD1
cdr3_length: 15
j_call: TRBJ1-6
clone_size: few
v_call: TRBV2
cdr3_nt: TGTGCCAGCATGTCACAGGGGCTAAAATATTCACCCCTCCACTTT
cdr3_aa: CASMSQGLKYSPLHF

d_call: .
cdr3_length: 13
j_call: TRBJ2-1
clone_size: .
v_call: TRBV5-4
cdr3_nt: TGTGCCAGCAAAGGACAGAACTACAATGAGCAGTTCTTC
cdr3_aa: CASKGQNYNEQFF

d_call: .
cdr3_length: 15
j_call: TRBJ1-1
clone_size: .
v_call: TRBV28
cdr3_nt: TGTGCCAGCAGTTTATTAGGGGCGGCGGACACTGAAGCTTTCTTT
cdr3_aa: CASSLLGAADTEAFF

d_call: .
cdr3_length: 15
j_call: TRBJ1-3
clone_size: .
v_call: TRBV18
cdr3_nt: TGTGCCAGCTCACCATGGGGTTTTGAAAGAAACACCATATATTTT
cdr3_aa: CASSPWGFERNTIYF

d_call: TRBD1
cdr3_length: 15
j_call: TRBJ1-1
clone_size: .
v_call: TRBV20-1
cdr3_nt: TGCAGTGCTATTGACAGGGGGCAGCGGCGGACTGAAGCTTTCTTT
cdr3_aa: CSAIDRGQRRTEAFF

d_call: .
cdr3_length: 15
j_call: TRBJ1-2
clone_size: .
v_call: TRBV5-4
cdr3_nt: TGTGCCAGCAGCTTAGAAGGGGGGCGCGCCTATGGCTACACCTTC
cdr3_aa: CASSLEGGRAYGYTF

d_call: TRBD1
cdr3_length: 17
j_call: TRBJ1-2
clone_size: .
v_call: TRBV10-1
cdr3_nt: TGCGCCAGCAGTGAGGTAGACAGGGGTCCGTCGAACTATGGCTACACCTTC
cdr3_aa: CASSEVDRGPSNYGYTF

d_call: .
cdr3_length: 16
j_call: TRBJ1-3
clone_size: .
v_call: TRBV4-2
cdr3_nt: TGTGCCAGCAGCCAAGAGGAGTCATCCTCTGGAAACACCATATATTTT
cdr3_aa: CASSQEESSSGNTIYF

d_call: .
cdr3_length: 14
j_call: TRBJ1-6
clone_size: .
v_call: TRBV28
cdr3_nt: TGTGCCAGCAGTTTCGGGGGGGGTTATTCACCCCTCCACTTT
cdr3_aa: CASSFGGGYSPLHF

d_call: TRBD1
cdr3_length: 12
j_call: TRBJ2-5
clone_size: .
v_call: TRBV20-1
cdr3_nt: TGCAGTGCTAGTCAGGGGGCTGGGACCCAGTACTTC
cdr3_aa: CSASQGAGTQYF

d_call: TRBD1
cdr3_length: 17
j_call: TRBJ1-4
clone_size: .
v_call: TRBV25-1
cdr3_nt: TGTGCCAGCAGTGGGCCCCCGGGACAGGGGGTTTTTGAAAAACTGTTTTTT
cdr3_aa: CASSGPPGQGVFEKLFF

d_call: TRBD1
cdr3_length: 17
j_call: TRBJ1-1
clone_size: .
v_call: TRBV15
cdr3_nt: TGTGCCACCAGCAGAGATGACAGGGGACTGGGGAACACTGAAGCTTTCTTT
cdr3_aa: CATSRDDRGLGNTEAFF

d_call: .
cdr3_length: 13
j_call: TRBJ1-2
clone_size: few
v_call: TRBV6-6
cdr3_nt: TGTGCCAGCAGCCTGCAGGGGCGCGATGGCTACACCTTC
cdr3_aa: CASSLQGRDGYTF

d_call: TRBD1
cdr3_length: 15
j_call: TRBJ1-1
clone_size: .
v_call: TRBV5-1
cdr3_nt: TGCGCCAGCAGCTCCGGACAGGGCAGGTACACTGAAGCTTTCTTT
cdr3_aa: CASSSGQGRYTEAFF

d_call: TRBD2
cdr3_length: 17
j_call: TRBJ2-5
clone_size: .
v_call: TRBV4-2
cdr3_nt: TGTGCCAGCAGCCCCCTGACTAGCGGAGAGTACCAAGAGACCCAGTACTTC
cdr3_aa: CASSPLTSGEYQETQYF

d_call: .
cdr3_length: 17
j_call: TRBJ2-1
clone_size: .
v_call: TRBV25-1
cdr3_nt: TGTGCCAGCAGTGGCCCCCAACAGGGCCGTTCCTACAATGAGCAGTTCTTC
cdr3_aa: CASSGPQQGRSYNEQFF

d_call: .
cdr3_length: 18
j_call: TRBJ2-3
clone_size: .
v_call: TRBV3-1/TRBV3-2
cdr3_nt: TGTGCCAGCAGCCAAGATGTCCCCTTCGAAGGCGGAACAGATACGCAGTATTTT
cdr3_aa: CASSQDVPFEGGTDTQYF

d_call: .
cdr3_length: 14
j_call: TRBJ1-2
clone_size: .
v_call: TRBV2
cdr3_nt: TGTGCCAGCAGTGAAAACAGTGTTAACTATGGCTACACCTTC
cdr3_aa: CASSENSVNYGYTF

d_call: TRBD1
cdr3_length: 14
j_call: TRBJ2-5
clone_size: .
v_call: TRBV15
cdr3_nt: TGTGCCACCAGCAGAGTAAGGGGGCCAGAGACCCAGTACTTC
cdr3_aa: CATSRVRGPETQYF

d_call: .
cdr3_length: 15
j_call: TRBJ1-6
clone_size: .
v_call: TRBV5-6
cdr3_nt: TGTGCCAGCAGCCGCTCGACAGGTTATAATTCACCCCTCCACTTT
cdr3_aa: CASSRSTGYNSPLHF

d_call: .
cdr3_length: 18
j_call: TRBJ2-6
clone_size: .
v_call: TRBV15
cdr3_nt: TGTGCCACCAGCGTCCCCGGACCGCTCGCCTCTGGGGCCAACGTCCTGACTTTC
cdr3_aa: CATSVPGPLASGANVLTF

d_call: .
cdr3_length: 15
j_call: TRBJ1-1
clone_size: .
v_call: TRBV4-2
cdr3_nt: TGTGCCAGCAGCCAAGTCCGGACAAGAGGAACTGAAGCTTTCTTT
cdr3_aa: CASSQVRTRGTEAFF

d_call: TRBD1
cdr3_length: 15
j_call: TRBJ1-5
clone_size: .
v_call: TRBV5-8
cdr3_nt: TGTGCCAGCAGCTGGAGGACAGGGGGGAATCAGCCCCAGCATTTT
cdr3_aa: CASSWRTGGNQPQHF

d_call: .
cdr3_length: 13
j_call: TRBJ1-5
clone_size: .
v_call: TRBV12-3/TRBV12-4
cdr3_nt: TGTGCCAGCAGTCCGGGAAGCAATCAGCCCCAGCATTTT
cdr3_aa: CASSPGSNQPQHF

d_call: .
cdr3_length: 15
j_call: TRBJ2-2
clone_size: .
v_call: TRBV30
cdr3_nt: TGTGCCTGGAGTGTAAGGAGCCTGAACACCGGGGAGCTGTTTTTT
cdr3_aa: CAWSVRSLNTGELFF

d_call: .
cdr3_length: 13
j_call: TRBJ1-3
clone_size: .
v_call: TRBV30
cdr3_nt: TGTGCCTGGAGTGTACACGGGACAAACACCATATATTTT
cdr3_aa: CAWSVHGTNTIYF

d_call: .
cdr3_length: 11
j_call: TRBJ2-1
clone_size: .
v_call: TRBV11-2
cdr3_nt: TGTGCCAGCAGCTTAGACAATGAGCAGTTCTTC
cdr3_aa: CASSLDNEQFF